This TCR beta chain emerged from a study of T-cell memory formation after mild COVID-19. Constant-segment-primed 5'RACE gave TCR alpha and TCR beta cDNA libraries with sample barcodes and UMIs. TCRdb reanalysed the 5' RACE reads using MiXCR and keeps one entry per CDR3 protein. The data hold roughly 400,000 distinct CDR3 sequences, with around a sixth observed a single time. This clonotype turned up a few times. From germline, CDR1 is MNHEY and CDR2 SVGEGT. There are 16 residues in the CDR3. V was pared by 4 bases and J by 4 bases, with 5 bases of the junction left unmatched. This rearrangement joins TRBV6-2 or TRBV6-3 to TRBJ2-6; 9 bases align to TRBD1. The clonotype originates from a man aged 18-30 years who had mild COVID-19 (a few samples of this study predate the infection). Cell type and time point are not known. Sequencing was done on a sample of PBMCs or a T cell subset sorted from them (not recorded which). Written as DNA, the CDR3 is TGTGCCAGCAGTTCCGGGACAGGGACCGGGGCCAACGTCCTGACTTTC. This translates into CASSSGTGTGANVLTF.